The 15 T cell receptor beta chains listed next were all sequenced from one sample in a study of shared clonotypes between healthy human individuals. This table comes from immunoSEQ multiplex PCR, and its TCRdb copy is limited to in-frame clones, with some not included. The repertoire consists of about 2 million clones, with 95% occurring once and the leading ten covering 0.1% to 0.15%. Sequencing used naive CD4+ T cells sorted from blood. Documented subset: CD45RA+ positively selected. Every receptor here comes from a young man in good health.

The rearrangement joins TRBV5-1 to TRBJ2-1; 9 nucleotides agree with TRBD1. This CDR3 has 16 residues. Germline assignment: CDR1 SGHRS and CDR2 YFSETQ. J was trimmed by 6 bases and V by 6 bases; bases with no gene match: 13. The CDR3 sequence is CASKLPGTGKSNEQFF. DNA of the CDR3: TGCGCCAGCAAACTCCCCGGGACAGGGAAAAGCAATGAGCAGTTCTTC.

The J gene is TRBJ2-3, the V gene TRBV27, with 10 bases that match TRBD2. Looked up from germline, CDR1 is MNHEY and CDR2 is SMNVEV (reference sequence). This CDR3 has 18 residues. J lost 2 bases, V lost 5 bases, and 13 bases had no gene match. CDR3: CASSPTSGGAPFTDTQYF. DNA of the CDR3: TGTGCCAGCAGTCCTACGAGCGGGGGGGCGCCCTTCACAGATACGCAGTATTTT.

J is TRBJ1-5 and V is TRBV5-4; a possible D gene is TRBD1 (5 bases). This CDR3 contains 15 residues. CDR1 is SGHNT and CDR2 is YYREEE in the germline V gene (reference sequence). Trimming took 4 bases from V and 0 from J, leaving 11 bases between them. The CDR3 sequence is CASSVAGRSNQPQHF. DNA of the CDR3: TGTGCCAGCAGCGTGGCGGGGCGTAGCAATCAGCCCCAGCATTTT.

In its sample, this clone was seen once. The sample holds other DNA sequences that translate to the same CDR3. The rearrangement uses TRBV5-4 and TRBJ1-1; possible D gene TRBD1, 5 bases. In germline, CDR1 is SGHNT, CDR2 YYREEE (reference sequence). This CDR3 spans 14 amino acids. V gave up 0 bases and J gave up 1 base, with 7 bases separating them. This CDR3 reads CASSLVTGNTEAFF. The DNA of the CDR3 is TGTGCCAGCAGCTTGGTAACAGGGAACACTGAAGCTTTCTTT.

The chain links TRBV10-3 to TRBJ2-7, with D perhaps matching TRBD1 (6 bases). The germline CDR1 and CDR2 sequences are ENHRY and SYGVKD. V was trimmed by 3 bases and J by 3 bases, leaving 9 bases between them. CDR3 length: 13 residues. Written as DNA, the CDR3 is TGTGCCATCAGTGAAGGGACAAACTACGAGCAGTACTTC. Translating gives CAISEGTNYEQYF.

This chain connects TRBV7-6 to TRBJ2-1, with 8 bases matching TRBD2. The junction had 3 bases not matched to a gene; V was cut back by 4 bases and J by 1 base. Germline CDR1 and CDR2: SGHVS and FNYEAQ. There are 15 residues in the CDR3. The CDR3 loop is CASSSLAGSYNEQFF. The DNA of the CDR3 is TGTGCCAGCAGCTCTTTAGCGGGGTCCTACAATGAGCAGTTCTTC. The whole variable domain, filled in from reference TRBV7-6 and TRBJ2-1, reads GAGVSQSPRYKVTKRGQDVALRCDPISGHVSLYWYRQALGQGPEFLTYFNYEAQQDKSGLPNDRFSAERPEGSISTLTIQRTEQRDSAMYRCASSSLAGSYNEQFFGPGTRLTVL.

The V gene is TRBV4-1, the J gene TRBJ2-7; D is uncertain. CDR1 is MGHRA and CDR2 is YSYEKL in the germline V gene. The CDR3 is 15 amino acids. V gave up 1 base and J gave up 7 bases, with 17 bases separating them. The CDR3 bases are TGCGCCAGCAGCCAAGTAGTCCGCACCCCCGGGGAGCAGTACTTC. Protein sequence: CASSQVVRTPGEQYF.

V is TRBV10-3 and J is TRBJ2-7, with a weak D call TRBD1 (6 bases). The CDR3 totals 13 residues. CDR1 and CDR2 (germline): ENHRY, SYGVKD. V lost 5 bases and J 1 base, leaving 9 bases between the germline ends. The CDR3 reads CAISIGQSYEQYF. Written as DNA, the CDR3 is TGTGCCATCAGTATAGGACAGTCCTACGAGCAGTACTTC.

The CDR3 here is CSVESERKHEQYF. As DNA, the CDR3 is TGCAGCGTTGAAAGTGAAAGAAAGCACGAGCAGTACTTC. This rearrangement joins TRBV29-1 to TRBJ2-5; D unresolved. With the DNA end fitting TRBJ2-7 better, the J assignment may be wrong. This CDR3 is built from 13 residues. Germline V gene sequence: CDR1 SQVTM, CDR2 ANQGSEA.

This clone was picked up one time. CDR3 in amino acids: CASSLSRTANEKLFF. As DNA, the CDR3 is TGCGCCAGCAGCTTGTCCCGGACGGCTAATGAAAAACTGTTTTTT. This chain links TRBV5-1 with TRBJ1-4; D ambiguous. Germline CDR1 SGHRS, CDR2 YFSETQ. This CDR3 is 15 amino acids long. Trimming pared 1 base from V and 3 bases from J, leaving 10 bases between.

The J gene is TRBJ2-1, the V gene TRBV6-1; the D is unclear. The CDR3 totals 11 residues. The germline V gene has CDR1 MNHNS and CDR2 SASEGT. Between the trimmed V and J ends, which lost 7 bases and 8 bases, there was a span of 9 bases. For the CDR3, the DNA is TGTGCCAGCATTATGTATGATGAGCAGTTCTTC. Amino acid sequence: CASIMYDEQFF.

This clone was observed a handful of times. The chain uses TRBV25-1 and TRBJ2-2; TRBD1 or TRBD2 may be the D gene (5 bases each). CDR1 is MGHDK and CDR2 is SYGVNS in the germline V gene. This CDR3 contains 12 residues. V gave up 7 bases and J gave up 5 bases, with 8 bases separating them. The CDR3 region has the DNA TGTGCCAGCACCTGGGGGACCGGGGAGCTGTTTTTT. It codes for CASTWGTGELFF.

The chain recombines TRBV21-1 with TRBJ2-7. TRBV21-1 is flagged as a pseudogene. The CDR3 length is 14 residues. The CDR3 region has the DNA TGTGCCAGCTCATCCGGGCCATGGGCCTACGAGCAGTACTTC. Translated: CASSSGPWAYEQYF.

J is TRBJ2-1 and V is TRBV11-3; 9 bases match TRBD2. CDR3 length: 15 amino acids. Trimming at V came to 2 bases and at J to 8 bases, leaving 7 bases not matched to a gene. From germline, CDR1 is SGHNT and CDR2 YENEEA. CDR3 in DNA: TGTGCCAGCAGCTTAAGCGGGGGGTATTTTGATGAGCAGTTCTTC. Translating gives CASSLSGGYFDEQFF.

The rearrangement joins TRBV6-1 to TRBJ2-2; 7 nucleotides line up with TRBD1. There are 15 residues in the CDR3. Germline lookup yields CDR1 MNHNS and CDR2 SASEGT. The junction had 8 bases not matched to a gene; V was cut back by 4 bases and J by 6 bases. The chain's CDR3 is CASSGRQGRPGELFF. For the CDR3, the DNA is TGTGCCAGCAGTGGCCGACAGGGTCGTCCCGGGGAGCTGTTTTTT.